This T cell receptor beta chain was profiled in a study of blood T cell repertoires in COVID-19. Study-wide background: Collection of acute and convalescent COVID-19 samples took place in the United States, Italy and Spain. T cells, B-cell-depleted T cells, or PBMCs provided the cDNA or gDNA that served as material.

This clone has just a few counts. The V gene's germline CDR1 is SGDLS and CDR2 YYNGEE. The V end was cut by 4 bases, the J end by 3 bases, with 13 bases between. The CDR3 is 15 amino acids. Original processing notes: For nucleated cells, counts were estimated from reference gene primer amplification. Clones were sequenced by immunoSEQ multiplex PCR, and TCRdb holds only the in-frame ones, with some missing. The DNA was the basis for D and trimming; V, J and clone size are from that table. The sample has around 200,000 clones; approximately 85% are singletons. The chain has TRBV9 and TRBJ2-2, with D possibly TRBD2 on 5 matching bases. Sequenced input: peripheral blood. This clonotype originated in a woman at least 80 years old with acute or convalescent COVID-19. In nucleotides, the CDR3 is TGTGCCAGCAGCTTGCGGGTGCGGGACACCGGGGAGCTGTTTTTT. It specifies CASSLRVRDTGELFF.